A selection of T cell receptor beta chains follows, all from one sample in a study of CD8 T cells in ankylosing spondylitis. Each CDR3 protein gets one entry after TCRdb re-called the 5' RACE reads with MiXCR. Here the sample spans roughly 440,000 distinct CDR3 sequences, approximately 17% being singletons. Sequences were obtained from blood, either unsorted or a sorted T cell fraction (not recorded which). The source of these receptors is a male donor with ankylosing spondylitis. Both conserved end residues are part of each CDR3. The D gene is left open where the match is weak. Rows may omit the clone size; those that give it use once, few, many or a size class.

D,J,V,size,DNA,CDR3
-,TRBJ2-3,TRBV9,-,TGTGCCAGCAGCGTAGCTTGGGGGCCAGGAGATACGCAGTATTTT,CASSVAWGPGDTQYF
TRBD2,TRBJ2-5,TRBV20-1,-,TGCAGCGCGGAGCGGGGGGCCCAAGAGACCCAGTACTTC,CSAERGAQETQYF
TRBD2,TRBJ2-1,TRBV4-2,few,TGTGCCAGCAGCCAATACCACCACGGCGGGACTAGCGGCTACAATGAGCAGTTCTTC,CASSQYHHGGTSGYNEQFF
TRBD2,TRBJ2-6,TRBV6-2/TRBV6-3,once,TGTGCCAGCAGTTCCGGGGGGGTTGGGGCCAACGTCCTGACTTTC,CASSSGGVGANVLTF
-,TRBJ1-6,TRBV9,-,TGTGCCAGCAGCGTAGCAGGGAATAATTCACCCCTCCACTTT,CASSVAGNNSPLHF
TRBD1,TRBJ2-7,TRBV12-3/TRBV12-4,few,TGTGCCAGCAGTCCCCGTATGACAGGGGGCTCCTACGAGCAGTACTTC,CASSPRMTGGSYEQYF
TRBD1,TRBJ1-1,TRBV18,-,TGTGCCAGCTCACCCCAAAACCAGGGGGCGCTTAATAAGAACACTGAAGCTTTCTTT,CASSPQNQGALNKNTEAFF
-,TRBJ2-3,TRBV20-1,-,TGCAGTGCTGATTCCGGTACTGCGGGTGTCGAGGCGCAGTATTTT,CSADSGTAGVEAQYF
-,TRBJ2-1,TRBV12-3/TRBV12-4,many,TGTGCCAGCAGTTTAACGATCAGGGACAATGAGCAGTTCTTC,CASSLTIRDNEQFF
-,TRBJ1-4,TRBV4-3,-,TGCGCCAGCAGCCAAGGTGGTGACAGACTCGATGAAAAACTGTTTTTT,CASSQGGDRLDEKLFF
TRBD2,TRBJ2-5,TRBV5-1,few,TGCGCCAGCAGGCGGGGGGGCCAGGGGGTTGAGACCCAGTACTTC,CASRRGGQGVETQYF
TRBD2,TRBJ2-5,TRBV5-1,many,TGTGCCAGCAGTTTAGCGGGGGGAGAGACCCAGTACTTC,CASSLAGGETQYF
-,TRBJ1-5,TRBV27,few,TGTGCCAGCAGCCTGAAACCTCCGGGAAAGGGCAATCAGCCCCAGCATTTT,CASSLKPPGKGNQPQHF
-,TRBJ2-2,TRBV30,-,TGTGCCTGGGAATGGACGAACACCGGGGAGCTGTTTTTT,CAWEWTNTGELFF
-,TRBJ2-3,TRBV18,-,TGTGCCAGCTCACCGCCCCAGGGGGGGGGATCAGCCGATACGCAGTATTTT,CASSPPQGGGSADTQYF
-,TRBJ1-3,TRBV24-1,few,TGTGCCACCAGCGAGAGGGGAAACACCATATATTTT,CATSERGNTIYF
-,TRBJ1-5,TRBV12-3/TRBV12-4,-,TGTGCCAGCAGTTTGGGGTCGGCTGCTTCGGCCCAGCATTTT,CASSLGSAASAQHF
-,TRBJ1-5,TRBV6-1,few,TGTGCCAGCAGTGATTACAGCAAAGATCAGCCCCAGCATTTT,CASSDYSKDQPQHF
TRBD1,TRBJ1-2,TRBV5-1,few,TGCGCCAGCAGCCCGTGGGACAGAGTTAACTATGGCTACACCTTC,CASSPWDRVNYGYTF
TRBD2,TRBJ2-3,TRBV6-1,-,TGTGCCAGCAGTGTGGCGGGACTACATGATACGCAGTATTTT,CASSVAGLHDTQYF
-,TRBJ1-5,TRBV12-3/TRBV12-4,few,TGTGCCAGCAGTTTTAGGGGCAGGGGTCAGCCCCAGCATTTT,CASSFRGRGQPQHF
TRBD2,TRBJ2-1,TRBV7-2,many,TGTGCCAGCACCATTCGGGTAGCGGGATCCTACAATGAGCAGTTCTTC,CASTIRVAGSYNEQFF
-,TRBJ2-7,TRBV7-2,few,TGTGCCAGCAGCTTAAACAGGGCACGCTCCTACGAGCAGTACTTC,CASSLNRARSYEQYF
-,TRBJ1-2,TRBV3-1,few,TGTGCCAGCAGCCGAAAAGGGGAGGGCTACACCTTC,CASSRKGEGYTF
TRBD2,TRBJ2-2,TRBV27,many,TGTGCCAGCAGTTCGGGACTAGTCAAAGCCGGGGAGCTGTTTTTT,CASSSGLVKAGELFF
-,TRBJ2-7,TRBV6-2/TRBV6-3,few,TGTGCCAGCAGTTACTCCCGGTCGACCCAAGGGTCCATGGGCGAGCAGTACTTC,CASSYSRSTQGSMGEQYF
-,TRBJ2-6,TRBV6-5,-,TGTGCCAGCAGTTATTCAGGTAGCTCTGGGGCCAACGTCCTGACTTTC,CASSYSGSSGANVLTF
TRBD1,TRBJ1-6,TRBV20-1,-,TGCAGTGCTAGGTCGAGACAGGGAGATTCACCCCTCCACTTT,CSARSRQGDSPLHF
TRBD1,TRBJ2-5,TRBV5-6,few,TGTGCCAGCAGCCCACAGGGGCTTAGAGAAGAGACCCAGTACTTC,CASSPQGLREETQYF
-,TRBJ1-2,TRBV3-1,many,TGTGCCAGCAGCCAAGAATGGAACTATGGCTACACCTTC,CASSQEWNYGYTF
-,TRBJ1-2,TRBV12-3/TRBV12-4,many,TGTGCCAGCAGGCTTAACGGACCCTATGGCTACACCTTC,CASRLNGPYGYTF
TRBD2,TRBJ2-3,TRBV5-5,few,TGTGCCAGCAGCCGGACTAGCGGGACCACAGATACGCAGTATTTT,CASSRTSGTTDTQYF
-,TRBJ2-3,TRBV20-1,few,TGCAGTGCTAGACCGGCAGGAACAGATACGCAGTATTTT,CSARPAGTDTQYF
-,TRBJ2-7,TRBV18,-,TGTGCCAGCTCACCTCCGGGACGGATCTACGAGCAGTACTTC,CASSPPGRIYEQYF
TRBD2,TRBJ2-2,TRBV6-2/TRBV6-3,-,TGTGCCAGCAGCCCGGGACTAGCGGGAGGGCCCGGGGAGCTGTTTTTT,CASSPGLAGGPGELFF
TRBD1,TRBJ2-2,TRBV7-3,few,TGTGCCAGCAGCTTATGGGACAGTCACACCGGGGAGCTGTTTTTT,CASSLWDSHTGELFF
TRBD1,TRBJ1-3,TRBV2,-,TGTGCCAGTCGGGACAGGGGGACTGGAAACACCATATATTTT,CASRDRGTGNTIYF
-,TRBJ1-5,TRBV5-5,few,TGTGCCAGCAAGATGTCCGTGACCCAGCATTTT,CASKMSVTQHF
-,TRBJ1-5,TRBV7-9,few,TGTGCCAGCAGCGAAGGGATACAGCCCCAGCATTTT,CASSEGIQPQHF
-,TRBJ1-2,TRBV5-1,few,TGCGCCAGCAGAGCCAACCAATATGTCTATGGCTACACCTTC,CASRANQYVYGYTF
TRBD2,TRBJ2-1,TRBV20-1,few,TGCAGTGCTCCCGCCGGGACTAGATACAATGAGCAGTTCTTC,CSAPAGTRYNEQFF
TRBD1,TRBJ1-3,TRBV6-5,few,TGTGCCAGCAGTTACTCCCCCAGGGGGACCTCTGGAAACACCATATATTTT,CASSYSPRGTSGNTIYF
TRBD2,TRBJ2-1,TRBV6-2/TRBV6-3,-,TGTGCCAGCAGCCGCAGCGGGACTAATGAGCAGTTCTTC,CASSRSGTNEQFF
TRBD2,TRBJ2-1,TRBV18,many,TGTGCCAGCTCGCCCGCCGGGGGGGTATACAATGAGCAGTTCTTC,CASSPAGGVYNEQFF
-,TRBJ2-7,TRBV28,-,TGTGCCAGCAGTTTTGATGTAGGCAGACCGGTCTTAGGCTACGAGCAGTACTTC,CASSFDVGRPVLGYEQYF
-,TRBJ1-5,TRBV3-2,few,TGTGCCAGCAGCCGCCCCCTCTTCGGGACAGGATTTAGCAATCAGCCCCAGCATTTT,CASSRPLFGTGFSNQPQHF
TRBD2,TRBJ2-7,TRBV12-3/TRBV12-4,-,TGTGCCAGCAGACCCGGACTAGCGGGAGGGTTCGAGCAGTACTTC,CASRPGLAGGFEQYF
TRBD2,TRBJ2-5,TRBV11-2,-,TGTGCCAGCGGTGAAGGGAGGGCGGAGACCCAGTACTTC,CASGEGRAETQYF
-,TRBJ2-3,TRBV7-9,few,TGTGCCAGCAGTTCAAATGCAGGGGTCACAGATACGCAGTATTTT,CASSSNAGVTDTQYF
-,TRBJ2-2,TRBV7-9,-,TGTGCCAGCAGCTTACCGCTGGCCCCTCTCGCCGGGGAGCTGTTTTTT,CASSLPLAPLAGELFF
TRBD1,TRBJ2-7,TRBV11-2,few,TGTGCCAGCAGCTCCCCGGGACAGGGTTCCGACGAGCAGTACTTC,CASSSPGQGSDEQYF
-,TRBJ1-2,TRBV9,few,TGTGCCAGCAGCGTAGGAAAGGGGACGAACTATGGCTACACCTTC,CASSVGKGTNYGYTF
-,TRBJ1-3,TRBV7-2,-,TGTGCCAGCAGCCGACGGGCCCTCCCCTCTGGAAACACCATATATTTT,CASSRRALPSGNTIYF
TRBD1,TRBJ2-5,TRBV6-1,-,TGTGCCAGCAGTGAATCCGGGACAGTTCAAGAGACCCAGTACTTC,CASSESGTVQETQYF
-,TRBJ2-1,TRBV5-1,-,TGCGCCAGCACGGGCCAGAGCTCCTACAATGAGCAGTTCTTC,CASTGQSSYNEQFF
-,TRBJ1-6,TRBV9,-,TGTGCCAGCAGCGCCGGGACTCCCAGAAGCTCCTATAATTCACCCCTCCACTTT,CASSAGTPRSSYNSPLHF
-,TRBJ2-7,TRBV28,few,TGTGCCAGCAGTTCTCCCGAGGGCTGGGCTCGCGAGCAGTACTTC,CASSSPEGWAREQYF
-,TRBJ1-4,TRBV7-2,-,TGTGCCAGCAGCCAGGGACGAGCTCGCGGAAAACTGTTTTTT,CASSQGRARGKLFF
-,TRBJ1-5,TRBV20-1,many,TGCAGTGCTAGAGTGCGCGGGCGGGGGATACAGCCCCAGCATTTT,CSARVRGRGIQPQHF
TRBD2,TRBJ2-2,TRBV4-1,many,TGCGCCAGCAGCCGTCGAGGACTAGCGGGAAACACCGGGGAGCTGTTTTTT,CASSRRGLAGNTGELFF